Described below is a single T cell receptor (beta chain) sequence and its context. Its target antigen remains unknown. Base qualities are not recorded, but no much larger clone differs from it by a single base. This record belongs to a study of T cells in Graves' hyperthyroidism and ophthalmopathy (dated by TCRdb to about 2019). At the level of the whole study: TCR V-J signatures able to tell the groups apart were searched for in a discovery cohort of 95 to 100 patients, of whom roughly 42 had Graves' ophthalmopathy and about 55 had stable Graves' hyperthyroidism. Prospective prediction of ophthalmopathy was tested in an independent validation cohort consisting of 18 hyperthyroidism patients and 15 or so patients who later progressed to ophthalmopathy. According to the paper, TCR Vbeta CDR3 sequencing was carried out on roughly 130 peripheral blood samples, which came from over 40 ophthalmopathy, around 74 hyperthyroidism and around 17 progressor patients. Once sampling was done, hyperthyroidism patients were given methimazole at a starting dose of 30 mg daily, whereas ophthalmopathy patients were given high-dose intravenous methylprednisolone. The 95 to 100 discovery patients were randomly divided into training and test sets at a 7:3 ratio. Thyroid tissue and blood T-cell repertoires from six or seven Graves' hyperthyroidism patients were also compared in the study. The research as a whole found: A 13 V-J signature model separated ophthalmopathy from stable hyperthyroidism, with just over 85% sensitivity and roughly 82% specificity in cross-validation and 80%/75% in testing. Sample size was not statistically predetermined, and investigators were not blinded to group allocation. Most expanded thyroid clonotypes (frequency above 0.001) were also detected in blood, suggesting blood repertoires may reflect thyroid immune responses. In validation, the model predicted progression to ophthalmopathy a median of roughly 6.5 months before onset, with over 55% sensitivity and nearly 75% specificity.

Patients with uncontrolled infections, other autoimmune diseases, pregnancy or lactation were excluded. Clinical symptoms, serum thyroxine and TRAb, thyroid ultrasound, and orbital computed tomography formed the basis for the diagnoses. Trizol reagent was used to extract total RNA, and RNA quality was then checked on an Agilent 2100 Bioanalyzer. The TCR beta CDR3 regions were amplified from the RNA transcripts. A first-round RT-PCR of the TCR CDR3 used the HTBI primer set with the Qiagen OneStep RT-PCR kit. Libraries were constructed in a second round of multiplex PCR, after which size selection and purification were performed. Sequencing of the libraries was done on an Illumina HiSeq2000 using paired-end 100 bp reads. In the authors' own workflow: SOAPnuke was used to process the raw data, with reads discarded if the reads contained adapters or uncalled bases, had a mean Phred below 15, or lacked an exact constant-primer or identifier match. High-quality paired reads were merged using COPE v1.2.5, and each unique nucleotide sequence was defined as a clonotype. MiTCR v1.1 was used to align clonotypes to the IMGT TRBV, TRBD and TRBJ reference segments. The analysis was restricted to V-J combinations with a frequency above 0.0001, which together covered 99% to 99.2% of the repertoires. A TCS score was defined as the ratio of F50 (clonal expansion) to E x V (chaos), with BLOSUM62-based TCRdist applied between CDR3 peptides within each V-J. Welch's t-statistics and random forest reduced 500 to 550 V-J features to roughly 13, which were used in a naive Bayes classifier (R e1071). The similarity between thyroid and blood repertoires was quantified using the Morisita-Horn index. Through fastp at Q25 and MiXCR, TCRdb rebuilt clones from the public reads, retaining in-frame beta chains. Records with the same CDR3 protein are collapsed into one entry carrying the most frequent genes and DNA. The V and J calls reflect TCRdb's pipeline rather than the authors' work. This sample holds 480,000 or so distinct CDR3 sequences; over 45% were observed only once. The top ten constitute about 40% of the sample.

The CDR3 contains 11 residues, cysteine and phenylalanine counted. Just the 33-base CDR3 DNA is kept, in frame starting at base 1. V is cut by 6 bases and J by 6 bases, and the space between the germline ends is 11 bases. Looking up the germline V gene yields CDR1 SQVTM and CDR2 ANQGSEA. The sequence derives from an adult woman with Graves' disease, either hyperthyroidism or ophthalmopathy (not recorded which). The sequence is built from TRBV29-1 and TRBJ1-2; the D region possibly corresponds to TRBD1 (5 bases align). Sample: peripheral blood or thyroid tissue (not recorded which). The CDR3 sequence is CSVGAANGYTF. The sequenced DNA is TGCAGCGTCGGGGCAGCAAATGGCTACACCTTC.